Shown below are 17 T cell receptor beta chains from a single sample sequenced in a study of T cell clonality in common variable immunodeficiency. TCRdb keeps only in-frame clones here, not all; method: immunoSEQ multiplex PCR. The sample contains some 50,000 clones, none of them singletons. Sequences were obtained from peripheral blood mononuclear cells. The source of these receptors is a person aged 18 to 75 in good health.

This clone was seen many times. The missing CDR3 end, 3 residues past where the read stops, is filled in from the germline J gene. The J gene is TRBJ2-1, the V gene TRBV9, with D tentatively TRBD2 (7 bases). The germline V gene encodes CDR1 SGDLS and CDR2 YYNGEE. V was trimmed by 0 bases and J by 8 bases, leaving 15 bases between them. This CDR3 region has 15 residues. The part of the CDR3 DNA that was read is TGTGCCAGCAGCGTAGAGGCGGGGGCCCTCCATGAG. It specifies CASSVEAGALHE. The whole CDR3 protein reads CASSVEAGALHEQFF.

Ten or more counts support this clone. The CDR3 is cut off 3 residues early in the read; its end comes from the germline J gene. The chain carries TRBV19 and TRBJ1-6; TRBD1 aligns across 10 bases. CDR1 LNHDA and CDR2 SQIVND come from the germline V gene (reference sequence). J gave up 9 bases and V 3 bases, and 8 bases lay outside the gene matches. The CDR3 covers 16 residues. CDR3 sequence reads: CASSIQRGTGVSPLHF. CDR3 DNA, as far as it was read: TGTGCCAGTAGTATCCAACGAGGGACAGGGGTTTCACCC.

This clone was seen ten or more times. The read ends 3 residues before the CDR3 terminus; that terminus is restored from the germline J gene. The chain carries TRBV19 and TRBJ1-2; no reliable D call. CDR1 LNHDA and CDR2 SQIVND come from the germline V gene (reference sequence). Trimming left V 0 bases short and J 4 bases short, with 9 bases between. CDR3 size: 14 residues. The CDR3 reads CASSIESPGYGYTF. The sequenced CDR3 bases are TGTGCCAGTAGTATAGAATCCCCGGGCTATGGC.

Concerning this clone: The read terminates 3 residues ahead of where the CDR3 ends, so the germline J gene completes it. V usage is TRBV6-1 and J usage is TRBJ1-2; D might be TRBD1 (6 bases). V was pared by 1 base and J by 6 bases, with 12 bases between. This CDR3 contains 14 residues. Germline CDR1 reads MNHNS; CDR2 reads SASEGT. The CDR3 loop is CASSEGEAGDGYTF. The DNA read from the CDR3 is TGTGCCAGCAGTGAAGGAGAGGCAGGGGATGGC.

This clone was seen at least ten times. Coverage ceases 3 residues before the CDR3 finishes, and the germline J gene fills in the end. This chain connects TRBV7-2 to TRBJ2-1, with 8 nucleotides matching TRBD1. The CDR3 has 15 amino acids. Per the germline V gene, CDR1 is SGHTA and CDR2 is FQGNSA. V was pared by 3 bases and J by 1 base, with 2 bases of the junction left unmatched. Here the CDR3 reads CASSFRQGSYNEQFF. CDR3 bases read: TGTGCCAGCAGCTTCCGACAGGGGTCCTACAATGAG.

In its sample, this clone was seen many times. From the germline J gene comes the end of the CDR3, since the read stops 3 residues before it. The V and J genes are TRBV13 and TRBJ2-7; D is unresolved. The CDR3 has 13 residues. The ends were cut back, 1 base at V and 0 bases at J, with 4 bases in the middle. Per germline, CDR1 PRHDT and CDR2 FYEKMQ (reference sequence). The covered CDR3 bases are TGTGCCAGCAGCTTAGTCTCCTCCTACGAG. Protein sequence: CASSLVSSYE. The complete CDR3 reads CASSLVSSYEQYF.

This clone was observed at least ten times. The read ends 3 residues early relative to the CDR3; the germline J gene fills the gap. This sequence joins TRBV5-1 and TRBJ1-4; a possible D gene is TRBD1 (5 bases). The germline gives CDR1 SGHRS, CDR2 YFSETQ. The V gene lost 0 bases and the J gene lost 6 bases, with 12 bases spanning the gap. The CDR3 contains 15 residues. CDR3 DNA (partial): TGCGCCAGCAGCTTGGCGGGGGTTAGGGATGAAAAA. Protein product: CASSLAGVRDEK. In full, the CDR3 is CASSLAGVRDEKLFF.

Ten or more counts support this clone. The sequenced CDR3 bases are TGTGCCAGCAGTTTACCTCCCAATGAG. Amino acids: CASSLPPNE. The CDR3 reads in full as CASSLPPNEQFF. The V and J genes are TRBV7-8 and TRBJ2-1; D call uncertain. The read ends 3 residues early relative to the CDR3; the germline J gene fills the gap. Trimming cost V 6 bases and J 6 bases, with 9 bases left between them. CDR3 length: 12 amino acids. Germline CDR1 SGHVS, CDR2 FQNEAQ.

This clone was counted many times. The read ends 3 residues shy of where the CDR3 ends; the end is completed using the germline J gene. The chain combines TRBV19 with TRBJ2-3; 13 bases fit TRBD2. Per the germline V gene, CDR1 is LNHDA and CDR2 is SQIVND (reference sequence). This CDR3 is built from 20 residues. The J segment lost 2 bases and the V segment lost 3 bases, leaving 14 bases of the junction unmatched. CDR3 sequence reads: CASSIGPTSGGARVTDTQYF. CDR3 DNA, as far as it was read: TGTGCCAGTAGTATCGGTCCCACTAGCGGGGGGGCGAGAGTCACAGATACG.

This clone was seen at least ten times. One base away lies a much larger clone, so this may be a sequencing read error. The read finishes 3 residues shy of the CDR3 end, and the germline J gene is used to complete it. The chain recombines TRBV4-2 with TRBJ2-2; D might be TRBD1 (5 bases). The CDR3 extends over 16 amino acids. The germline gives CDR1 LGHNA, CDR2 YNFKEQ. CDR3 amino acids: CASSQDQSSGANVLFF. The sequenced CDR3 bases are TGTGCCAGCAGCCAAGATCAGAGCTCTGGGGCCAACGTG.

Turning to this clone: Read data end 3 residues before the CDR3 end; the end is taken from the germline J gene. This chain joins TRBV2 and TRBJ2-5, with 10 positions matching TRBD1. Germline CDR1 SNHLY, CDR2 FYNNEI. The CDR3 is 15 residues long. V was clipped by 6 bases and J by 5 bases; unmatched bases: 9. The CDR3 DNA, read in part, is TGTGCCAGCAGCGAGGGACAGGGGACACGGGAGACC. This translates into CASSEGQGTRET. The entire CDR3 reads CASSEGQGTRETQYF.

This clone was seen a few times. CDR3: CASSLGLAETQYF. Incomplete CDR3 DNA: TGTGCCAGCAGCCTTGGACTAGCGGAGACC. V is TRBV2 and J is TRBJ2-5; 9 bases agree with TRBD2. The read falls 3 residues short of the CDR3 end, and the missing part is taken from the germline J gene. From germline, CDR1 is SNHLY and CDR2 FYNNEI. With V trimmed by 6 bases and J by 5 bases, 4 bases remained unmatched. This CDR3 region has 13 residues. The variable domain in full, with the rest retrieved from reference TRBV2 and TRBJ2-5, is EPEVTQTPSHQVTQMGQEVILRCVPISNHLYFYWYRQILGQKVEFLVSFYNNEISEKSEIFDDQFSVERPDGSNFTLKIRSTKLEDSAMYFCASSLGLAETQYFGPGTRLLVL.

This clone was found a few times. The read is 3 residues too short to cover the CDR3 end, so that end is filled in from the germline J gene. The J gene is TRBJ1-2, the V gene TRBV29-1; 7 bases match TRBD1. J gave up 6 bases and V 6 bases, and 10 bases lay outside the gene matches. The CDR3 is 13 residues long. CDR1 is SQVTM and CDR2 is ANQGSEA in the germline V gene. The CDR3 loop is CSVNDRDWDGYTF. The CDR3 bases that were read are TGCAGCGTCAACGACAGGGACTGGGATGGC.

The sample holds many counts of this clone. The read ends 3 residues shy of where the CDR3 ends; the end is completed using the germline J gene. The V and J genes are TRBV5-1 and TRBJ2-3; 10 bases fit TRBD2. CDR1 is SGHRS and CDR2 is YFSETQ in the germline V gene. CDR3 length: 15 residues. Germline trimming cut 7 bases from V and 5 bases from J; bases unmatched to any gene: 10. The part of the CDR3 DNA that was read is TGCGCCAGCTCCCTCGCCAGCGGGGGGGTAGATACG. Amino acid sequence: CASSLASGGVDT. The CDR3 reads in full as CASSLASGGVDTQYF.

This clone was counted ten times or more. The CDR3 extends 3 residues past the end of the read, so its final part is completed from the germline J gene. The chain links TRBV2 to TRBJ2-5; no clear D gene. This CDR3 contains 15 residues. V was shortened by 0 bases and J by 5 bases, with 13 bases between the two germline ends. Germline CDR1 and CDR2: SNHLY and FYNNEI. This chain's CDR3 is CASSEAYRASETQYF. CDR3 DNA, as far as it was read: TGTGCCAGCAGTGAAGCCTACAGAGCATCCGAGACC.

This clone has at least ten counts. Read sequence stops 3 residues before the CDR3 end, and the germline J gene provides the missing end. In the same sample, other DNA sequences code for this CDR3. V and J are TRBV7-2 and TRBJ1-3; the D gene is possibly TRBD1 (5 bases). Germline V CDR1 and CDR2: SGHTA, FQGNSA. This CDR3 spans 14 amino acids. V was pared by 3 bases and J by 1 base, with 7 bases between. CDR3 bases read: TGTGCCAGCAGCTTCAGGGTTTCTGGAAACACC. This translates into CASSFRVSGNT. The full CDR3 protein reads CASSFRVSGNTIYF.

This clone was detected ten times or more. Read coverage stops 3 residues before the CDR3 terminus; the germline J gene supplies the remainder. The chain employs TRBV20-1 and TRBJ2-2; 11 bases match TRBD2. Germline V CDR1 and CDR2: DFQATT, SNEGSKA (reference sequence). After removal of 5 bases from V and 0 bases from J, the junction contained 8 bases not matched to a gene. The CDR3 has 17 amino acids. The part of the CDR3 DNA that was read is TGCAGTGCTTGGGATCTAGCGGGGGGTCCGAACACCGGGGAG. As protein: CSAWDLAGGPNTGE. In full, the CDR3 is CSAWDLAGGPNTGELFF.